This T cell receptor (beta chain) comes out of a study of blood T cell repertoires in COVID-19. Study-level information: COVID-19 samples from acute and convalescent phases originated in the United States, Italy and Spain.

This CDR3 comprises 14 residues. Per germline, CDR1 LGHNA and CDR2 YSLEER. V was pared by 2 bases and J by 3 bases, with 1 base of the junction left unmatched. Repertoires were generated with immunoSEQ multiplex PCR, while TCRdb's copy carries only in-frame clones and drops some. Here the sample spans about 340,000 clones, approximately 86% being singletons. The sequence was collected from a woman aged 60-75 years with COVID-19, enrolled during active disease. This sequence joins TRBV4-3 and TRBJ1-2, with 9 positions matching TRBD1. Sequencing input: peripheral blood. DNA of the CDR3: TGCGCCAGCAGCCAAAGGACAGGGGACTATGGCTACACCTTC. Protein: CASSQRTGDYGYTF.